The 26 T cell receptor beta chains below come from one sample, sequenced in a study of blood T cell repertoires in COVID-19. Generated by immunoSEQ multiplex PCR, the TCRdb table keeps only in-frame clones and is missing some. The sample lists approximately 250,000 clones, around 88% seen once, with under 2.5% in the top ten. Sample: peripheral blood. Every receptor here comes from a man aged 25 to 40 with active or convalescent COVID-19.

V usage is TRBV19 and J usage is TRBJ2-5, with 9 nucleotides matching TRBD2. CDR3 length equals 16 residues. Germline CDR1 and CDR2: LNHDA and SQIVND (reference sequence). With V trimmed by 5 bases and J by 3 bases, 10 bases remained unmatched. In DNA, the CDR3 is TGTGCCAGTAGTGGGGGGGCTAGCGGGGTAAAAGAGACCCAGTACTTC. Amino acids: CASSGGASGVKETQYF.

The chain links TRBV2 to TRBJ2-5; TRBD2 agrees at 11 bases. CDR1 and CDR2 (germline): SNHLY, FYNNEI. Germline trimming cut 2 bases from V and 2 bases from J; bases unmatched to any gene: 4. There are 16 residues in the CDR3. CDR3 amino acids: CASSENSGGEQETQYF. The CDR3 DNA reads TGTGCCAGCAGTGAAAATAGCGGGGGGGAACAAGAGACCCAGTACTTC.

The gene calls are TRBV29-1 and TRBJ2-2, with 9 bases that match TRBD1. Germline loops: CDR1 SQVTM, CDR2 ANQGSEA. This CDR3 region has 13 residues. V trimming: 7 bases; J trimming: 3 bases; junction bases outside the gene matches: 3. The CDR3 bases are TGCAGCGGCAGACAGGGGGACACCGGGGAGCTGTTTTTT. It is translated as CSGRQGDTGELFF.

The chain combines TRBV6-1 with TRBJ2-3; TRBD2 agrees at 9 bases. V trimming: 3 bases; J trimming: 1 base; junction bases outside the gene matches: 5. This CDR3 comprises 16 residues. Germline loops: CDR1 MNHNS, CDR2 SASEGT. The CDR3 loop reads CASSEAPSGGTDTQYF. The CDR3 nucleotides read TGTGCCAGCAGTGAGGCCCCTAGCGGGGGCACAGATACGCAGTATTTT.

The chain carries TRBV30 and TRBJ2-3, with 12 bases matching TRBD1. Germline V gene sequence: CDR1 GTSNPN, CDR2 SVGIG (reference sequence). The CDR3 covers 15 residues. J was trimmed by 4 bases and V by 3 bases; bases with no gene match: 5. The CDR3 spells CAWSSGTGGADTQYF. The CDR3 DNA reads TGTGCCTGGAGCTCCGGGACAGGGGGCGCAGATACGCAGTATTTT.

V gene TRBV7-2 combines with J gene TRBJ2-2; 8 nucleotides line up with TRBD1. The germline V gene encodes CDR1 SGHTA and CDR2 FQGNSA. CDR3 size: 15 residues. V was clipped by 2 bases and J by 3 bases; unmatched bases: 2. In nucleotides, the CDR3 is TGTGCCAGCAGCTTACAGGGGGCGGACACCGGGGAGCTGTTTTTT. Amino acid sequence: CASSLQGADTGELFF. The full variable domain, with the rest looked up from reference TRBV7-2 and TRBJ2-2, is GAGVSQSPSNKVTEKGKDVELRCDPISGHTALYWYRQSLGQGLEFLIYFQGNSAPDKSGLPSDRFSAERTGGSVSTLTIQRTQQEDSAVYLCASSLQGADTGELFFGEGSRLTVL.

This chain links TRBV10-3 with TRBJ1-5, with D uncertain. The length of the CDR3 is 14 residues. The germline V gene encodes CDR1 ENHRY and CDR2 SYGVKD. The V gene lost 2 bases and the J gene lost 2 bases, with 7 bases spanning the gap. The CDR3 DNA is TGTGCCATCAGTGAGGAGGTGGGCAATCAGCCCCAGCATTTT. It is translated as CAISEEVGNQPQHF.

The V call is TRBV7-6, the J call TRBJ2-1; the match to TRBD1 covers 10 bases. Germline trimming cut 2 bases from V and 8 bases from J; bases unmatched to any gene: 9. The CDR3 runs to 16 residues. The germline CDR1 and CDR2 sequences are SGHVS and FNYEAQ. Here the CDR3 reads CASSLTTGGPVDEQFF. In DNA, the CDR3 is TGTGCCAGCAGCTTAACGACAGGGGGCCCAGTAGATGAGCAGTTCTTC.

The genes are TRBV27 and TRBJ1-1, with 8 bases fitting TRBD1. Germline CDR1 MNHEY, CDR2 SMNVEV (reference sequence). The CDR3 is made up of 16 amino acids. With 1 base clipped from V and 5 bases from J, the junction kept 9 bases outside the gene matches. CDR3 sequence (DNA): TGTGCCAGCAGTTTATTTGACGGACAGGGAGGGACTGAAGCTTTCTTT. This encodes CASSLFDGQGGTEAFF.

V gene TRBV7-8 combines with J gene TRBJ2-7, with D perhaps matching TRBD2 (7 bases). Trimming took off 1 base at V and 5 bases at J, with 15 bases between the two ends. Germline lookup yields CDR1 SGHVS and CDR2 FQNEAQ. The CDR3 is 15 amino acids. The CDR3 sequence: CASSLVGGALDEQYF. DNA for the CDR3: TGTGCCAGCAGCTTAGTGGGGGGGGCGTTGGACGAGCAGTACTTC.

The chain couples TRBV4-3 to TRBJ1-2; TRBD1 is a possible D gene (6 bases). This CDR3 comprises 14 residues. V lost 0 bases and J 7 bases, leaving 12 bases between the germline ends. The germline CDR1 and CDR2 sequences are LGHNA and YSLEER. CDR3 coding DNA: TGCGCCAGCAGCCAAGAAACGGGACATTTTGGCTACACCTTC. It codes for CASSQETGHFGYTF.

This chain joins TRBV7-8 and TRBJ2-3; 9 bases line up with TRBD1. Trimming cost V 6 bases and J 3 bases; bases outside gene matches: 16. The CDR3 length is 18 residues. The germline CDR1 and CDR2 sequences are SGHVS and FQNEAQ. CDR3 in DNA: TGTGCCAGCAGGAGGGGGCGAGCGGGACAGGGCCCTACAGATACGCAGTATTTT. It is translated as CASRRGRAGQGPTDTQYF.

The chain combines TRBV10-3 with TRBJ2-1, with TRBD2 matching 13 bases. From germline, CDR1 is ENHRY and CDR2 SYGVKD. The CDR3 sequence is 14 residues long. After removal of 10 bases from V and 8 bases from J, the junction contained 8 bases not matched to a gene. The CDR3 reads CATLLAGGRDEQFF. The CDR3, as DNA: TGTGCCACCTTACTAGCGGGGGGGCGAGATGAGCAGTTCTTC.

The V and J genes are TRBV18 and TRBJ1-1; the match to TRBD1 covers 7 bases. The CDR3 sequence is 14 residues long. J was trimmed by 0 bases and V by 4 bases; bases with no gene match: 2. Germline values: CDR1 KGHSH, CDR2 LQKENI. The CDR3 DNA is TGTGCCAGCTCACGGGACAGCATGAACACTGAAGCTTTCTTT. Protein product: CASSRDSMNTEAFF.

The DNA of the CDR3 is TGTGCCAGCAGCACAAGACAAGGTCCCAATGGCTACACCTTC. It codes for CASSTRQGPNGYTF. The V and J genes are TRBV7-2 and TRBJ1-2; D uncertain. This CDR3 spans 14 amino acids. Trimming left V 5 bases short and J 6 bases short, with 16 bases between. CDR1 is SGHTA and CDR2 is FQGNSA in the germline V gene.

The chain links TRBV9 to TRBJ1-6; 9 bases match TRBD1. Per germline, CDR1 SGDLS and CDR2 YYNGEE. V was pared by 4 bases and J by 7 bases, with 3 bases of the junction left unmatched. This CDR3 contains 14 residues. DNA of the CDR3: TGTGCCAGCAGCACTGGACAGGGGAATTCACCCCTCCACTTT. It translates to CASSTGQGNSPLHF.

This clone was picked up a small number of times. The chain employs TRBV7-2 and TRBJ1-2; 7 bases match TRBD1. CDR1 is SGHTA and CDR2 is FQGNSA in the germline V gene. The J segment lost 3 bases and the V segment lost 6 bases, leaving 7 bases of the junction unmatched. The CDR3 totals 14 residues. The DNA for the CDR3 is TGTGCCAGCAGTTTTAACAGGGGCGACTATGGCTACACCTTC. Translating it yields CASSFNRGDYGYTF. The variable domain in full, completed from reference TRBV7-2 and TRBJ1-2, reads GAGVSQSPSNKVTEKGKDVELRCDPISGHTALYWYRQSLGQGLEFLIYFQGNSAPDKSGLPSDRFSAERTGGSVSTLTIQRTQQEDSAVYLCASSFNRGDYGYTFGSGTRLTVV.

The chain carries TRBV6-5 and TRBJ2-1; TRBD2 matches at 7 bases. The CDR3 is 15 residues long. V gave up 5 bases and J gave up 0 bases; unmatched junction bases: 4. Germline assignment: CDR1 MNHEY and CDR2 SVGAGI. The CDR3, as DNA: TGTGCCAGCAGTACACTAGCGACCTCCTACAATGAGCAGTTCTTC. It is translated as CASSTLATSYNEQFF.

The CDR3 nucleotides read TGTGCCAGCACGAGTCACAATGAGCAGTTCTTC. Protein sequence: CASTSHNEQFF. This chain uses TRBV25-1 with TRBJ2-1, with D unclear. Germline CDR1 is MGHDK and CDR2 is SYGVNS. The CDR3 covers 11 residues. V lost 7 bases and J lost 5, with 6 bases in between.

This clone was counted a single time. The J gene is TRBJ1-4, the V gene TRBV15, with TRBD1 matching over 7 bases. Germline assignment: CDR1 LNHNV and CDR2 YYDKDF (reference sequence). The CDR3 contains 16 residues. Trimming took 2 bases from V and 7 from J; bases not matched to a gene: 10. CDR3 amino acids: CATSRTTGERGEKLFF. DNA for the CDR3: TGTGCCACCAGCAGAACCACAGGGGAAAGGGGTGAAAAACTGTTTTTT.

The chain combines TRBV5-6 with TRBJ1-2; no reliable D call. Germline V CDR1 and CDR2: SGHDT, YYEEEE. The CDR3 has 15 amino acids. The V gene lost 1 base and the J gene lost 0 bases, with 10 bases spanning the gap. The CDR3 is CASSLIEGANYGYTF. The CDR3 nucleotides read TGTGCCAGCAGCTTGATTGAAGGAGCTAACTATGGCTACACCTTC.

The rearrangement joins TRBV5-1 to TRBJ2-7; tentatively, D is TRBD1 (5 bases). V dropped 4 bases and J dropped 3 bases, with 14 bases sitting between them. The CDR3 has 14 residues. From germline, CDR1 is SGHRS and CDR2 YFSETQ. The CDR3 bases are TGCGCCAGCAGCCCCGGGCAGGGTGTCTACGAGCAGTACTTC. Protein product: CASSPGQGVYEQYF.

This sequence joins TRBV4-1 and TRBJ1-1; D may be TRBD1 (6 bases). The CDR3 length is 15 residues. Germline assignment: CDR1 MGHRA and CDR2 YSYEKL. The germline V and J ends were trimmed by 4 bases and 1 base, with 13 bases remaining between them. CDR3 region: CASSLSGHANTEAFF. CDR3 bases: TGCGCCAGCAGCCTCTCGGGACACGCGAACACTGAAGCTTTCTTT.

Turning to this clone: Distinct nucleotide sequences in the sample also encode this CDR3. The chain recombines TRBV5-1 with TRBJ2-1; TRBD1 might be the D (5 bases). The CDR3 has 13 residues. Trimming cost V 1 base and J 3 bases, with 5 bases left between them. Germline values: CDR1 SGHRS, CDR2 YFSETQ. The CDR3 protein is CASSLTGYNEQFF. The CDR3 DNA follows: TGCGCCAGCAGCTTGACAGGCTACAATGAGCAGTTCTTC.

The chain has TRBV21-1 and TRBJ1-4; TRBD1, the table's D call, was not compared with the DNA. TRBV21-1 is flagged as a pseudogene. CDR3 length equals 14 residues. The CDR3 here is CASSPDSANEKLFF. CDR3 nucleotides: TGTGCCAGCAGTCCGGACAGCGCTAATGAAAAACTGTTTTTT.

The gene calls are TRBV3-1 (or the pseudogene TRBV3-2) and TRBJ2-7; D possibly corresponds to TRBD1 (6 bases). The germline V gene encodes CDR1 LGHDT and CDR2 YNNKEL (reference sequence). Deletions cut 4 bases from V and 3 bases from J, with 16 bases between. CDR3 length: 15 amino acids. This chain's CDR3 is CASSREGQFNYEQYF. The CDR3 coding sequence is TGTGCCAGCAGCCGAGAAGGACAGTTTAACTACGAGCAGTACTTC.